Below, 21 T cell receptor beta chains from the same sample are listed, as sequenced in a study of blood T cell repertoires in COVID-19. Method: immunoSEQ multiplex PCR; TCRdb's copy keeps in-frame clones and lacks some. The table records about 57,000 clones, more than 85% of them present only once. The sequencing input was peripheral blood. These receptors were collected from a man aged 60 to 69 with acute or convalescent COVID-19.

This sequence joins TRBV29-1 and TRBJ1-1; D call uncertain. The CDR3 is 12 residues long. Germline V gene lookup returns CDR1 SQVTM and CDR2 ANQGSEA. V was cut by 2 bases and J by 5 bases, with 9 bases left in between. CDR3 bases: TGCAGCGTTGAACCGGGGTGGACTGAAGCTTTCTTT. Translated: CSVEPGWTEAFF.

This clone was counted a single time. This specimen includes other DNA sequences encoding the same CDR3. V gene TRBV6-5 combines with J gene TRBJ1-5, with 8 bases lining up with TRBD1. Trimming cost V 6 bases and J 5 bases; bases outside gene matches: 0. The germline gives CDR1 MNHEY, CDR2 SVGAGI. This CDR3 is 12 amino acids long. The CDR3 loop is CASRDRDQPQHF. DNA of the CDR3: TGTGCCAGCAGGGACAGGGATCAGCCCCAGCATTTT.

The CDR3 DNA sequence: TGTGCCAGCAGTCCTAGCGGCGGGCCCCGCACAGATACGCAGTATTTT. Translated: CASSPSGGPRTDTQYF. The chain joins TRBV27 to TRBJ2-3, with 7 bases that match TRBD2. The junction had 9 bases not matched to a gene; V was cut back by 5 bases and J by 1 base. The CDR3 is 16 amino acids. Germline V lookup: CDR1 MNHEY, CDR2 SMNVEV (reference sequence).

The V and J genes are TRBV6-5 and TRBJ1-1; D uncertain. Per germline, CDR1 MNHEY and CDR2 SVGAGI. The CDR3 totals 14 residues. V was pared by 7 bases and J by 1 base, with 13 bases between. CDR3 amino acids: CASTPPGRNTEAFF. In DNA, the CDR3 is TGTGCCAGCACCCCCCCGGGGAGGAACACTGAAGCTTTCTTT.

The chain employs TRBV4-1 and TRBJ2-5, with 8 bases aligning to TRBD1. Germline V lookup: CDR1 MGHRA, CDR2 YSYEKL. The CDR3 has 17 residues. Trimming at V came to 4 bases and at J to 3 bases, leaving 13 bases not matched to a gene. The CDR3 loop is CASSPDRAIAIEETQYF. The CDR3 nucleotides are TGCGCCAGCAGCCCGGACAGGGCGATCGCCATAGAAGAGACCCAGTACTTC.

This chain links TRBV28 with TRBJ2-3, with 14 bases aligning to TRBD2. CDR3 length: 17 amino acids. The germline V gene encodes CDR1 MDHEN and CDR2 SYDVKM. Unmatched junction bases numbered 8, after V lost 6 bases and J lost 3 bases. As DNA, the CDR3 is TGTGCCAGCAGCCCCCCGGGACTAGCGGGAGAAACAGATACGCAGTATTTT. It translates to CASSPPGLAGETDTQYF.

The chain carries TRBV5-1 and TRBJ1-3, with D tentatively TRBD1 (5 bases). Trimming took 1 base from V and 4 from J, leaving 12 bases between them. The V gene's germline CDR1 is SGHRS and CDR2 YFSETQ. CDR3 length equals 15 residues. The CDR3 bases are TGCGCCAGCAGCTTGCCCGGGGGGGTCGGAAACACCATATATTTT. It yields the protein CASSLPGGVGNTIYF.

The genes are TRBV4-3 and TRBJ2-1; no definite D call. Germline-derived CDR1 and CDR2 are LGHNA and YSLEER. V shed 1 base and J shed 3 bases, with 16 bases lying between them. This CDR3 spans 17 amino acids. This CDR3 is CASSQGFNLQNYNEQFF. The CDR3 nucleotides read TGCGCCAGCAGCCAAGGTTTTAACCTACAGAACTACAATGAGCAGTTCTTC.

This chain joins TRBV9 and TRBJ2-7; 9 bases align to TRBD2. The CDR3 is 16 amino acids. Unmatched junction bases numbered 9, after V lost 0 bases and J lost 5 bases. Germline V lookup: CDR1 SGDLS, CDR2 YYNGEE. DNA of the CDR3: TGTGCCAGCAGCGTAGAGAGCGGGAGGTTGAGCGACGAGCAGTACTTC. It is translated as CASSVESGRLSDEQYF.

The chain carries TRBV3-1 (or the pseudogene TRBV3-2) and TRBJ2-1; no reliable D call. The V end was cut by 5 bases, the J end by 5 bases, with 16 bases between. The CDR3 has 15 residues. Germline V gene data show CDR1 as LGHDT and CDR2 as YNNKEL (reference sequence). DNA of the CDR3: TGTGCCAGCAGCTCCCCGGTAGCTACCCACAATGAGCAGTTCTTC. Protein: CASSSPVATHNEQFF.

CDR3 bases: TGCAGCGTTTACAGGGATGAGGCAGATACGCAGTATTTT. It encodes CSVYRDEADTQYF. The chain combines TRBV29-1 with TRBJ2-3; TRBD1 might be the D (6 bases). The CDR3 has 13 residues. The V end was cut by 5 bases, the J end by 4 bases, with 13 bases between. Germline lookup yields CDR1 SQVTM and CDR2 ANQGSEA.

This chain links TRBV2 with TRBJ2-7; 8 positions match TRBD1. CDR1 and CDR2 (germline): SNHLY, FYNNEI. The J segment lost 6 bases and the V segment lost 6 bases, leaving 7 bases of the junction unmatched. CDR3 length: 13 residues. DNA for the CDR3: TGTGCCAGCAGGGGACAGGCCGGACGCGAGCAGTACTTC. It codes for CASRGQAGREQYF. The variable domain in full, with the rest retrieved from reference TRBV2 and TRBJ2-7, is EPEVTQTPSHQVTQMGQEVILRCVPISNHLYFYWYRQILGQKVEFLVSFYNNEISEKSEIFDDQFSVERPDGSNFTLKIRSTKLEDSAMYFCASRGQAGREQYFGPGTRLTVT.

J is TRBJ2-5 and V is TRBV7-2; D not resolved. Per the germline V gene, CDR1 is SGHTA and CDR2 is FQGNSA. CDR3 length: 15 residues. V was trimmed by 2 bases and J by 0 bases, leaving 10 bases between them. The DNA for the CDR3 is TGTGCCAGCAGCTTATATCGCGTTTACCAAGAGACCCAGTACTTC. It encodes CASSLYRVYQETQYF. The entire variable domain, with the rest obtained from reference TRBV7-2 and TRBJ2-5, is as follows: GAGVSQSPSNKVTEKGKDVELRCDPISGHTALYWYRQSLGQGLEFLIYFQGNSAPDKSGLPSDRFSAERTGGSVSTLTIQRTQQEDSAVYLCASSLYRVYQETQYFGPGTRLLVL.

This chain links TRBV5-6 with TRBJ2-1, with TRBD1 as a possible D gene (6 bases). Trimming removed 4 bases from V and 7 bases from J, with 15 bases in between. Germline V gives CDR1 SGHDT, CDR2 YYEEEE. This CDR3 is 14 amino acids long. CDR3 bases: TGTGCCAGCAGCCGAAGAGTAACAGGGAATGAGCAGTTCTTC. This codes for CASSRRVTGNEQFF. The full variable domain, with the rest looked up from reference TRBV5-6 and TRBJ2-1, is DAGVTQSPTHLIKTRGQQVTLRCSPKSGHDTVSWYQQALGQGPQFIFQYYEEEERQRGNFPDRFSGHQFPNYSSELNVNALLLGDSALYLCASSRRVTGNEQFFGPGTRLTVL.

The rearrangement joins TRBV28 to TRBJ1-4, with 9 positions matching TRBD1. Trimming removed 4 bases from V and 4 bases from J; junction bases left unmatched: 4. Germline V gene data show CDR1 as MDHEN and CDR2 as SYDVKM. The CDR3 is 15 residues long. The CDR3 protein is CASSSQGAFNEKLFF. CDR3 nucleotide sequence: TGTGCCAGCAGTTCACAGGGGGCTTTTAATGAAAAACTGTTTTTT.

This clone occurred once. The chain uses TRBV7-8 and TRBJ1-4; 7 bases map to TRBD1. The CDR3 totals 21 residues. Germline values: CDR1 SGHVS, CDR2 FQNEAQ. The V and J ends lost 0 bases and 0 bases, in that order; junction bases with no gene match: 16. CDR3: CASSLARLTGLSKATNEKLFF. DNA for the CDR3: TGTGCCAGCAGCTTAGCCCGACTGACAGGGCTTTCAAAGGCAACTAATGAAAAACTGTTTTTT.

The V gene is TRBV7-9, the J gene TRBJ1-1, with 7 positions matching TRBD1. Germline V CDR1 and CDR2: SEHNR, FQNEAQ (reference sequence). The CDR3 covers 16 residues. V lost 0 bases and J lost 3; bases outside the gene matches: 7. CDR3 loop: CASSLAATGTDTEAFF. CDR3 DNA sequence: TGTGCCAGCAGCTTAGCCGCGACAGGGACCGACACTGAAGCTTTCTTT.

The chain combines TRBV28 with TRBJ2-3, with TRBD1 as a possible D gene (6 bases). Deletions cut 3 bases from V and 0 bases from J, with 19 bases between. This CDR3 comprises 18 residues. Germline V gene sequence: CDR1 MDHEN, CDR2 SYDVKM. CDR3 DNA: TGTGCCAGCAGTTTGTCCAGGGGCCCTCTTACTAGCACAGATACGCAGTATTTT. The encoded protein is CASSLSRGPLTSTDTQYF.

The V and J genes are TRBV11-2 and TRBJ1-3, with TRBD1 identical over 8 bases. This CDR3 spans 16 amino acids. V gave up 0 bases and J gave up 4 bases; unmatched junction bases: 5. Germline CDR1 reads SGHAT; CDR2 reads FQNNGV. The CDR3 reads CASSLDRGRSGNTIYF. The CDR3 DNA is TGTGCCAGCAGCTTAGACAGGGGGCGTTCGGGAAACACCATATATTTT.

This clone appeared a single time. This chain connects TRBV28 to TRBJ2-7, with a tentative D call TRBD2 (7 bases). The CDR3 spans 14 residues. CDR1 is MDHEN and CDR2 is SYDVKM in the germline V gene. With 6 bases removed from V and 4 bases from J, the gap between germline ends came to 16 bases. In DNA form, the CDR3 reads TGTGCCAGCAGGGGGGCGGCGGGAGCGTACGAGCAGTACTTC. Its protein is CASRGAAGAYEQYF.

V gene TRBV5-1 combines with J gene TRBJ2-3; TRBD2 aligns across 11 bases. The CDR3 has 15 amino acids. V lost 3 bases, J lost 4 bases, and 4 bases stayed unmatched. CDR1 is SGHRS and CDR2 is YFSETQ in the germline V gene. Here the CDR3 DNA reads TGCGCCAGCAGCTCTTCGGGACTAGCGGCAGATACGCAGTATTTT. It is translated as CASSSSGLAADTQYF.